The clone carrying this T cell receptor beta chain was seen many times. Its target is not known. Using RNA template, CDR3s of TCR alpha and beta were amplified with iRepertoire arm-PCR. TCRdb reprocessed the multiplex PCR reads with MiXCR, giving one entry per CDR3 protein. The top ten clones hold about 12% of a sample with a few hundred thousand distinct CDR3 sequences, roughly two fifths of them seen once. The data were obtained in a study of glioma-infiltrating T cells. Study background: Sequencing aimed for about 4- to 10-fold coverage of about a million peripheral T cells.

Trimming took 3 bases from V and 10 from J, leaving 13 bases between them. CDR3 length: 12 amino acids. The germline CDR1 and CDR2 sequences are DFQATT and SNEGSKA (reference sequence). Regarding the study as a whole: Only very few CDR3 sequences appeared in both tissue and blood.

This clonotype was obtained from a human donor with low-grade glioma or glioblastoma, undergoing nonglioma brain surgery, or in good health (not recorded which). Sequencing used glioma tissue, nonneoplastic brain tissue, or PBMCs (not recorded which). This sequence joins TRBV20-1 and TRBJ2-1; D not resolved. The CDR3 DNA reads as TGCAGTGCTAGTTATGTTGGAAGAGAGCAGTTCTTC. Its translation is CSASYVGREQFF.